This T cell receptor (beta chain) is drawn from a study of tumor-infiltrating lymphocytes in primary liver carcinoma. This clonotype was detected once. Its antigen remains unknown. The junction shows a germline mismatch at one end, possibly a read error. The CDR3 consists of 17 residues. Germline CDR1 reads SGHAT; CDR2 reads FQNNGV. With a constant-region primer, TCR beta cDNA was made from approximately 520 ng of total RNA. Generation of the TCR beta libraries relied on three nested multiplex PCR rounds using slightly modified ARM-PCR. Use of TRBV1-TRBV30 forward primers with a C-beta reverse primer characterized the first two PCR rounds, which lasted 10 cycles each. A single record per CDR3 protein comes from TCRdb applying MiXCR to the multiplex PCR reads. Among 84,000 or so distinct CDR3 sequences listed, over 60% were seen once. Taking about 20-31 mg of unsorted bulk tissue, the authors co-extracted RNA and DNA. All tumor specimens exceeded 85% viable tumor cells.

Findings of the study overall: Representation across all five tumor regions was limited to only about 7.5-24% of top clones. It was in tumors, not blood, that the top-250-clone fraction was significantly higher (p = 0.039). The study found tumor-adjacent and tumor-blood pairs overlapped less than tumor region pairs.

The sample was liver tumor tissue from sampling region 1. Stated subset: tumor region T1, superior pole. This receptor was identified in a middle-aged man with primary liver carcinoma and hepatitis B virus infection. J is TRBJ1-1 and V is TRBV11-2; TRBD1 matches at 10 bases. In nucleotides, the CDR3 is TGTGCCAACAGCCGAATGGGGGGACAGGGGTTCGGCATTGAAGCCTTCTTT. It encodes CANSRMGGQGFGIEAFF.